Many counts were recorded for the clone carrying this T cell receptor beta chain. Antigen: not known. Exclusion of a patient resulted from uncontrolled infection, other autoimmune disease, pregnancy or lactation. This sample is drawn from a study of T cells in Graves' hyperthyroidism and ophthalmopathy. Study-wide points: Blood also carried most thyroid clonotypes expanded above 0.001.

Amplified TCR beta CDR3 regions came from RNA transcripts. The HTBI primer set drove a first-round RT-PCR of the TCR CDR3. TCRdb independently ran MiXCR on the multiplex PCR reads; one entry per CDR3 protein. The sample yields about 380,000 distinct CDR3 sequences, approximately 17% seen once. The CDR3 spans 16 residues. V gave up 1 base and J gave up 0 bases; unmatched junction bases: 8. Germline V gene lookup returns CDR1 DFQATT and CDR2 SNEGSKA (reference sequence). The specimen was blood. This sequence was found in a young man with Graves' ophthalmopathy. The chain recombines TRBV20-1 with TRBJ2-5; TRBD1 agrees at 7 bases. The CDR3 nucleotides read TGCAGTGCTAGAGGCCAGACAGGGAAGTACCAAGAGACCCAGTACTTC. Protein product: CSARGQTGKYQETQYF.